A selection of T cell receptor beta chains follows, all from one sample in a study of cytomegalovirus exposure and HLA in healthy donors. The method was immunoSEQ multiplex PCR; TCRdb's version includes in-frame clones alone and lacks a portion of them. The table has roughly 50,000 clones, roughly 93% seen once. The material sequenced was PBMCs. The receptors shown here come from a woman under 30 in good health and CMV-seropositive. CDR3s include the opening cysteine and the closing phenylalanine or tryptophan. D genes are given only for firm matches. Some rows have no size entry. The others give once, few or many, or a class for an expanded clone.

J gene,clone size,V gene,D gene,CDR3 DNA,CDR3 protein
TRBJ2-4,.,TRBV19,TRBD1,TGTGCCAGTAGTAATAGAGGGGGCGAGTCCAAAAACATTCAGTACTTC,CASSNRGGESKNIQYF
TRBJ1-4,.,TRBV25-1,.,TGTGCCAGCAGTGAGGGAGGTGAAAAACTGTTTTTT,CASSEGGEKLFF
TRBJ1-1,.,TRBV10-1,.,TGCGCCAGCAGTGACAGGGACACTGAAGCTTTCTTT,CASSDRDTEAFF
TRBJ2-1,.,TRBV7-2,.,TGTGCCAGCAGCTTAGGCAGGGCTGAGCAGTTCTTC,CASSLGRAEQFF
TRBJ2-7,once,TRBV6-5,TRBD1,TGTGCCAGCAGTTTGTACAGGGGCCCCTACGAGCAGTACTTC,CASSLYRGPYEQYF
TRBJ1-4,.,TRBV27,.,TGTGCCAGCAGGGTGGGGCGGGGTTCTAATGAAAAACTGTTTTTT,CASRVGRGSNEKLFF
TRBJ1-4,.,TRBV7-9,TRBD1,TGTGCCAGCAGCTCTAGCAGGACAGGGGGCAATGAAAAACTGTTTTTT,CASSSSRTGGNEKLFF
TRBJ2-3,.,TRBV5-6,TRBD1,TGTGCCAGCAGCTTTGGGGACAGGGCTTCAGATACGCAGTATTTT,CASSFGDRASDTQYF
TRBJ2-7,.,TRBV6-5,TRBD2,TGTGCCAGCAGCCGCGGGGGGGGCGGATCCTACGAGCAGTACTTC,CASSRGGGGSYEQYF
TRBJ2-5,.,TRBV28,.,TGTGCCAGCCGGGAGCAAGAGACCCAGTACTTC,CASREQETQYF
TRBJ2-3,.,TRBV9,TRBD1,TGTGCCAGCACTCCGAGGGTGGGGACAGGGGTGGATACGCAGTATTTT,CASTPRVGTGVDTQYF
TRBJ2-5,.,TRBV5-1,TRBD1,TGCGCCAGCAGCTTGAGGGGACAGGGGGGTGAGACCCAGTACTTC,CASSLRGQGGETQYF
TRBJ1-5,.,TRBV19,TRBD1,TGTGCCAGTAGTATCACAGGGGATAATCAGCCCCAGCATTTT,CASSITGDNQPQHF
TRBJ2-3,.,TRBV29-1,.,TGCAGCGCTACTAGGACAGATACGCAGTATTTT,CSATRTDTQYF
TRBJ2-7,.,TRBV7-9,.,TGTGCCAGCAGCTCAACCCGAGTGGCAGGGTTAGTCGAGCAGTACTTC,CASSSTRVAGLVEQYF
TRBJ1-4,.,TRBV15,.,TGTGCCACCAGCAGAGGGTCAGGGACACGGGATGAAAAACTGTTTTTT,CATSRGSGTRDEKLFF
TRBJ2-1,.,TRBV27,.,TGTGCCAGCAGTTACGGAACAGGGCTTGAGCAGTTCTTC,CASSYGTGLEQFF
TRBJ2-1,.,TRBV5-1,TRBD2,TGCGCCAGCAGCTCCTATGTCGACGGGGGGGTTTGGAGGAAATACTACAATGAGCAGTTCTTC,CASSSYVDGGVWRKYYNEQFF
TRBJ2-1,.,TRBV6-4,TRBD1,TGTGCCAGCAGTGACTCGACAGGGGGCGATGAGCAGTTCTTC,CASSDSTGGDEQFF
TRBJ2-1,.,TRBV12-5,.,TGTGCTAGTGGCACCCGCTCACACCGCTCCTACAATGAGCAGTTCTTC,CASGTRSHRSYNEQFF
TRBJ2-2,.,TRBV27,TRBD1,TGTGCCAGCAGTTTTGGGACAGGGGGCGCGACCGGGGAGCTGTTTTTT,CASSFGTGGATGELFF